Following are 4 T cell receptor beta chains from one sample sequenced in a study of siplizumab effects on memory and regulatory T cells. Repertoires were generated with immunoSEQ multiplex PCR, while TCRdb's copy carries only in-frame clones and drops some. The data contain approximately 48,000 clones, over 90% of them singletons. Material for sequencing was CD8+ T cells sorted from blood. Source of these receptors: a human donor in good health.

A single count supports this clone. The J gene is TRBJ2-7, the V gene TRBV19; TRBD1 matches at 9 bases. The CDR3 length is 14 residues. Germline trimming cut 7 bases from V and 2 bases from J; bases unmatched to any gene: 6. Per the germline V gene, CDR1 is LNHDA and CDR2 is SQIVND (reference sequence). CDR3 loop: CASKWTGEAYEQYF. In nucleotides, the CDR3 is TGTGCCAGTAAATGGACAGGGGAAGCCTACGAGCAGTACTTC.

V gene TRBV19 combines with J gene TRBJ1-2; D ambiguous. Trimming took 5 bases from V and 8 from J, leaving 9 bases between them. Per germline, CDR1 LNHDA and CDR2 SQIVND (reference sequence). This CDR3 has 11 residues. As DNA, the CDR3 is TGTGCCAGTAGTCGTCAACGGGGCTACACCTTC. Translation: CASSRQRGYTF.

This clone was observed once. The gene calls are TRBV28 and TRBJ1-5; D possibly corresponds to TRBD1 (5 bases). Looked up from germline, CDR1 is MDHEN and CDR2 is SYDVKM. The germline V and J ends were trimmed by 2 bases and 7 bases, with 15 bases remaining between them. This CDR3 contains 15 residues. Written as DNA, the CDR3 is TGTGCCAGCAGTTTAAAGCTCCAGGGAATCCAGCCCCAGCATTTT. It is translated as CASSLKLQGIQPQHF. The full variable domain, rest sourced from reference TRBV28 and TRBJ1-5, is DVKVTQSSRYLVKRTGEKVFLECVQDMDHENMFWYRQDPGLGLRLIYFSYDVKMKEKGDIPEGYSVSREKKERFSLILESASTNQTSMYLCASSLKLQGIQPQHFGDGTRLSIL.

CDR3 sequence reads: CASSSPRLSTDTQYF. The DNA of the CDR3 is TGTGCCAGCAGCTCCCCACGACTTAGCACAGATACGCAGTATTTT. The rearrangement uses TRBV5-6 and TRBJ2-3; no reliable D call. The V end was cut by 3 bases, the J end by 0 bases, with 11 bases between. Germline V gives CDR1 SGHDT, CDR2 YYEEEE. This CDR3 is 15 amino acids long.